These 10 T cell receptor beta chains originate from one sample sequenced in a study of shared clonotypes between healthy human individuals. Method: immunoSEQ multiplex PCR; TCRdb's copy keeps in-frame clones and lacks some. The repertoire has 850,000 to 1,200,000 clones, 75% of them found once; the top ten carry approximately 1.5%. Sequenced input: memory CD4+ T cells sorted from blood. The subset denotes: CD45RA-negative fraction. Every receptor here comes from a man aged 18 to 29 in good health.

CDR3 protein: CATTRGNEQYF. The CDR3 DNA follows: TGTGCCACCACGAGGGGGAACGAGCAGTACTTC. The rearrangement links TRBV6-5 to TRBJ2-7, with D perhaps matching TRBD1 (6 bases). The germline V gene encodes CDR1 MNHEY and CDR2 SVGAGI. Trimming shortened V by 10 bases and J by 5 bases, and 12 bases separated the two germline ends. The CDR3 sequence is 11 residues long.

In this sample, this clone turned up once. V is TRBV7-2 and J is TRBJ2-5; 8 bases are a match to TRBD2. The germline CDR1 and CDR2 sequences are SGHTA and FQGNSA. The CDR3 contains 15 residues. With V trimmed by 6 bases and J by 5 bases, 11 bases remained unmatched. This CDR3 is CASRSGLGRSETQYF. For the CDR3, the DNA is TGTGCCAGCAGATCGGGACTAGGAAGGTCGGAGACCCAGTACTTC.

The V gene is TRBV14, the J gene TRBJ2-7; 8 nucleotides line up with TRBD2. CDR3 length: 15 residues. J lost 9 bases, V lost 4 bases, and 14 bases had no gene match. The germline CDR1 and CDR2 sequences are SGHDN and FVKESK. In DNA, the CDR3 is TGTGCCAGCAGCCTCCCAGGACTAGCTGGGACTGTGCAGTACTTC. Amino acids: CASSLPGLAGTVQYF.

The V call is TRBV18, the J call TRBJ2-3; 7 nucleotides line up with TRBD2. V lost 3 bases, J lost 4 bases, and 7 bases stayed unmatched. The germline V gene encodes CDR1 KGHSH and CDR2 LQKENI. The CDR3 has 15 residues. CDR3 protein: CASSPGAGVSDTQYF. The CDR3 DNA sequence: TGTGCCAGCTCACCGGGTGCGGGAGTTTCAGATACGCAGTATTTT.

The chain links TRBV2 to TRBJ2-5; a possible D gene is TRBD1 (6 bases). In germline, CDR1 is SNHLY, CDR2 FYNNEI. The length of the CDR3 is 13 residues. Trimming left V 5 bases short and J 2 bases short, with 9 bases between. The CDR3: CASSRQVQETQYF. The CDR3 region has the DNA TGTGCCAGCAGTCGACAGGTACAAGAGACCCAGTACTTC.

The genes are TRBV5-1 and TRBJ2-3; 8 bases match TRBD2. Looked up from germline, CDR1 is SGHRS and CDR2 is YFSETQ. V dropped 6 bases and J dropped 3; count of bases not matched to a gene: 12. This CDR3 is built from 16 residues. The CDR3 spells CASTSGTRGATDTQYF. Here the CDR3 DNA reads TGCGCCAGCACATCCGGGACTAGAGGTGCGACAGATACGCAGTATTTT.

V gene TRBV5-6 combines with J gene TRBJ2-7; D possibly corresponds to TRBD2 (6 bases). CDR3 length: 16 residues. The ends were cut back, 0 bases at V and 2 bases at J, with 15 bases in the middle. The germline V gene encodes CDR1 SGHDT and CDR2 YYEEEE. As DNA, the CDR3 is TGTGCCAGCAGCTTGGTTGGCTCTAGCGCTCCCTACGAGCAGTACTTC. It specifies CASSLVGSSAPYEQYF.

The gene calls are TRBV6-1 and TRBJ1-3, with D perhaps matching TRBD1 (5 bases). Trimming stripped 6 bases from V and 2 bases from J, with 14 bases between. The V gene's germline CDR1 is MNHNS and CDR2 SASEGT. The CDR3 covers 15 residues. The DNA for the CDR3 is TGTGCCAGCAGACTCCAGGGTGCCCCTGGAAACACCATATATTTT. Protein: CASRLQGAPGNTIYF.

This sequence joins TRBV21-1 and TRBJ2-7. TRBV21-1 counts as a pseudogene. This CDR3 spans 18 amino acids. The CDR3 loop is CASSNKTDCGCLSLEQYF. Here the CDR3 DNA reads TGTGCCAGCAGCAACAAAACAGACTGCGGTTGTTTGAGTCTCGAGCAGTACTTC.

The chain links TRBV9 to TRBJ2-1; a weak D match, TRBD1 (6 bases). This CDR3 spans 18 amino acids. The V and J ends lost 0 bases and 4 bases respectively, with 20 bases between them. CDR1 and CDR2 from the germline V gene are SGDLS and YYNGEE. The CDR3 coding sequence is TGTGCCAGCAGCGTAGCCCAGAGGGGGAAGGGAAGGTACAATGAGCAGTTCTTC. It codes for CASSVAQRGKGRYNEQFF.